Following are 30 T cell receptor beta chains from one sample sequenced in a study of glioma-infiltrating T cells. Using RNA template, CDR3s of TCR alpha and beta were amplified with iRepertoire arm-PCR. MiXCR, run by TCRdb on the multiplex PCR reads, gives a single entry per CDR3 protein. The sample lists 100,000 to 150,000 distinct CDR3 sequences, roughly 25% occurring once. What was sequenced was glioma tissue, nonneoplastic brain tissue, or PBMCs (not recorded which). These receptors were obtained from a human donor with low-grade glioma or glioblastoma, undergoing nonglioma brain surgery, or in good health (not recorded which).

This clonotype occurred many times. The CDR3 is CATSRDRAGSARSGEQYF. In DNA form, the CDR3 reads TGTGCCACCAGCAGAGATCGGGCAGGGAGCGCTAGATCAGGGGAGCAGTACTTC. The rearrangement joins TRBV15 to TRBJ2-7; D possibly matches TRBD1 or TRBD2 (5 bases each). Deletions cut 0 bases from V and 7 bases from J, with 25 bases between. This CDR3 is 18 amino acids long. Germline V gene lookup returns CDR1 LNHNV and CDR2 YYDKDF (reference sequence).

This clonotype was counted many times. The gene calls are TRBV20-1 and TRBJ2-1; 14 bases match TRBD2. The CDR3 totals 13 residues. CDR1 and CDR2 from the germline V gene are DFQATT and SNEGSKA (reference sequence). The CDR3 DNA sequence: TGCAGCCCCGGACTAGCGGGAGGTGGTGAGCAGTTCTTC. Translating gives CSPGLAGGGEQFF.

In DNA, the CDR3 is TGCAGCGTTGAAGACCGACACGGAAGGGGCTACACCTTC. Amino acid sequence: CSVEDRHGRGYTF. The V call is TRBV29-1, the J call TRBJ1-2; D is unresolved. The CDR3 has 13 residues. Germline CDR1 SQVTM, CDR2 ANQGSEA. V was cut by 0 bases and J by 8 bases, with 13 bases left in between.

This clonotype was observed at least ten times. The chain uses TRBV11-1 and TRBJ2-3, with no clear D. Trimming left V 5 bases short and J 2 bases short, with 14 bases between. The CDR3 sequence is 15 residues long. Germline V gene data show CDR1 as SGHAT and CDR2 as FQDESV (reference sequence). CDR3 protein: CASSPADTNTDTQYF. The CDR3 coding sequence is TGTGCCAGCAGCCCAGCAGACACTAACACAGATACGCAGTATTTT.

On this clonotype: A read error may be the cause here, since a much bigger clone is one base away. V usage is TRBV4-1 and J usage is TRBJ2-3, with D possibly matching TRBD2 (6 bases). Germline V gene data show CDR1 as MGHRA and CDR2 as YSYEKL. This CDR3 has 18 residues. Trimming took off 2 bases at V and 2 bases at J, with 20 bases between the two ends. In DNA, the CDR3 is TGCGCCAGCAGCCAAAAGTACCCCAGCGGGCCCAACACAGATACGCAGTATTTT. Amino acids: CASSQKYPSGPNTDTQYF.

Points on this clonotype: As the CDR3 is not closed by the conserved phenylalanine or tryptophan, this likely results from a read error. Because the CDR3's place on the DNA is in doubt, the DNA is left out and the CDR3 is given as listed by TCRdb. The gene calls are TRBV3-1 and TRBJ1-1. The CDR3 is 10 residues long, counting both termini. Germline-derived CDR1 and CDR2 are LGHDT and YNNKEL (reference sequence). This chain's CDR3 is CASSQGAGPV.

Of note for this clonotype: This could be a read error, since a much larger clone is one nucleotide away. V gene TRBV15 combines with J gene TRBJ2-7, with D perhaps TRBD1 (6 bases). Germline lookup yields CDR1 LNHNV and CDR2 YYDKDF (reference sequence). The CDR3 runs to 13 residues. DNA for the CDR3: TGTGCCACCAGCAGAGACAGGGGCTACGAGCATTACTTC. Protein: CATSRDRGYEHYF.

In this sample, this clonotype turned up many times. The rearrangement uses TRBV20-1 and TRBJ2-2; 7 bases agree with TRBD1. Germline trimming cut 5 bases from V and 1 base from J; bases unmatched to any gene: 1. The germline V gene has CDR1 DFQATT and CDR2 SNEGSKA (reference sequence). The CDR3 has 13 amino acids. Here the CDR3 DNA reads TGCAGTGCTTGGGACAGGAACACCGGGGAGCTGTTTTTT. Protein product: CSAWDRNTGELFF.

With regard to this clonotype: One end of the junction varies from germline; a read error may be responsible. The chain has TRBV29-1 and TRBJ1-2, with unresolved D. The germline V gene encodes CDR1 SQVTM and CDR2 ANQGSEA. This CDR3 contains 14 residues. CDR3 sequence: CSVAPPADLGGYTF. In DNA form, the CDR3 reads TGCAGCGTGGCCCCCCCGGCAGATTTAGGTGGCTACACCTTT.

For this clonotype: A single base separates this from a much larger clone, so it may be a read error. CDR3 amino acids: CSAPNSNTEAFF. CDR3 in DNA: TGCAGTGCTCCTAACAGTAACACTGAAGCTTTCTTT. This sequence joins TRBV20-1 and TRBJ1-1; D is ambiguous. There are 12 residues in the CDR3. Trimming removed 5 bases from V and 2 bases from J, with 9 bases in between. Germline CDR1 is DFQATT and CDR2 is SNEGSKA (reference sequence).

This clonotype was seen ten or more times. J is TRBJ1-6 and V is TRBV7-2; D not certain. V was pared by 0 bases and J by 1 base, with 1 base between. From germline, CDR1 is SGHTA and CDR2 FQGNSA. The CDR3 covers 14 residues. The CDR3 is CASSLASYNSPLHF. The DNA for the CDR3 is TGTGCCAGCAGCTTAGCGTCCTATAATTCACCCCTCCACTTT. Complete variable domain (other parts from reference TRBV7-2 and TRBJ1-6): GAGVSQSPSNKVTEKGKDVELRCDPISGHTALYWYRQSLGQGLEFLIYFQGNSAPDKSGLPSDRFSAERTGGSVSTLTIQRTQQEDSAVYLCASSLASYNSPLHFGNGTRLTVT.

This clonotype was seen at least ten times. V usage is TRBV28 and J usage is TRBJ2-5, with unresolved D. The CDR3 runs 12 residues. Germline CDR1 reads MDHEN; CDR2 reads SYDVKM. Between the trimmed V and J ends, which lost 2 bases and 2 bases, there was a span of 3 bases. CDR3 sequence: CASSLQQETQYF. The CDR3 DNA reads TGTGCCAGCAGTTTACAGCAAGAGACCCAGTACTTC.

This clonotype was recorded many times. CDR3 DNA sequence: TGCAGTGCCGTTAGCGGGATATCCACAGATACGCAGTATTTT. Protein product: CSAVSGISTDTQYF. V usage is TRBV20-1 and J usage is TRBJ2-3; 8 bases are a match to TRBD2. From germline, CDR1 is DFQATT and CDR2 SNEGSKA (reference sequence). V lost 6 bases and J lost 2; bases outside the gene matches: 7. This CDR3 is built from 14 residues.

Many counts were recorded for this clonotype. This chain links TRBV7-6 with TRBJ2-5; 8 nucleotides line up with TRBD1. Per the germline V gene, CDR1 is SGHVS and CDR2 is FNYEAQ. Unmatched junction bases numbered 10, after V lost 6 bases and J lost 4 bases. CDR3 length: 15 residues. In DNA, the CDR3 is TGTGCCAGCAGTAATCACGCCGGGACAGGAGAGACCCAGTACTTC. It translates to CASSNHAGTGETQYF.

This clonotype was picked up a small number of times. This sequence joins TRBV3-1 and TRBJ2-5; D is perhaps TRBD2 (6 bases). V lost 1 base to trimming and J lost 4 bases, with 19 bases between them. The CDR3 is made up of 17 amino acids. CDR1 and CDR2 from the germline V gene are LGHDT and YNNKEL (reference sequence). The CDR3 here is CASSQGDLQGGLETQYF. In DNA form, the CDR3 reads TGTGCCAGCAGCCAAGGGGATCTCCAGGGAGGACTAGAGACCCAGTACTTC.

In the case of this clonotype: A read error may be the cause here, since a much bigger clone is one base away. CDR3: CASSLGQFPYF. For the CDR3, the DNA is TGTGCCAGCAGTTTGGGACAGTTCCCGTACTTC. The chain recombines TRBV12-3 or TRBV12-4 with TRBJ2-7, with TRBD1 matching 7 bases. V shed 3 bases, J shed 12 bases, and the junction held 5 bases outside the gene matches. This CDR3 has 11 amino acids.

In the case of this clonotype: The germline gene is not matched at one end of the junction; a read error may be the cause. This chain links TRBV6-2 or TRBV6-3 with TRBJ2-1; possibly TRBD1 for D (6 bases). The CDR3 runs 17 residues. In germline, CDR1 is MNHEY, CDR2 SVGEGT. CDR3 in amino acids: CAGSYPRDINSYNEEFF. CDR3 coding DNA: TGTGCCGGCAGTTACCCAAGGGACATAAATTCCTACAATGAGGAGTTCTTC.

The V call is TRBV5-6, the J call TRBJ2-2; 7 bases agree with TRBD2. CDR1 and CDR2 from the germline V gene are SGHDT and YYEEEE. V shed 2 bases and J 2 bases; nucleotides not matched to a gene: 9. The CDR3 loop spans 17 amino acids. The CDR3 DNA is TGTGCCAGCAGCTTTTGGGCGGGAGCGGGAAACACCGGGGAGCTGTTTTTT. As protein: CASSFWAGAGNTGELFF.

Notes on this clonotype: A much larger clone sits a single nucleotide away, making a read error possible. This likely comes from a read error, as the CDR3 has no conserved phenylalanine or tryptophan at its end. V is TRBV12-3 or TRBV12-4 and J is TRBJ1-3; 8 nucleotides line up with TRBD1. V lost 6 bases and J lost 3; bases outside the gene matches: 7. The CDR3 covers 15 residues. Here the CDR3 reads CASRQSGGSGNTIYL. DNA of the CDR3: TGTGCCAGCAGACAGTCAGGGGGCAGTGGAAACACCATATATCTT.

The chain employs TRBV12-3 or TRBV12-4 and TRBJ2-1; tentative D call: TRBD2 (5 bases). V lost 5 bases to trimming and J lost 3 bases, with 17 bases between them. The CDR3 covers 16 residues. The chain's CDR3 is CASSPRRLVLYNEQFF. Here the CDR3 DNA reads TGTGCCAGCAGTCCCAGGAGGCTAGTGCTCTACAATGAGCAGTTCTTC.

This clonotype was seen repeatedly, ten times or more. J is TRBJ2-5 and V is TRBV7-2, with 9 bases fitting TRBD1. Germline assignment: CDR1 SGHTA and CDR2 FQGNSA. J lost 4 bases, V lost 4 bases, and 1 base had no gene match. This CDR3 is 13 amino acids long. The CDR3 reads CASSWDRAETQYF. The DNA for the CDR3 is TGTGCCAGCAGCTGGGACAGGGCAGAGACCCAGTACTTC.

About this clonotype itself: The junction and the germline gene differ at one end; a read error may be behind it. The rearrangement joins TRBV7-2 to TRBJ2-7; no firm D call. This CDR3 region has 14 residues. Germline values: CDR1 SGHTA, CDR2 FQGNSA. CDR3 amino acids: CANSPGSSSGEQYF. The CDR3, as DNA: TGTGCCAACAGCCCGGGTTCGTCCTCCGGCGAGCAGTACTTC.

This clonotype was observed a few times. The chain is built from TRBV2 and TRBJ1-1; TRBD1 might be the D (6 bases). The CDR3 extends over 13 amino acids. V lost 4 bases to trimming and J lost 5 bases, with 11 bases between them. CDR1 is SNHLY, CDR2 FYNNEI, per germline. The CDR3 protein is CASSGEGGTEAFF. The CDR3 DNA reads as TGTGCCAGCAGTGGGGAGGGGGGGACTGAAGCTTTCTTT.

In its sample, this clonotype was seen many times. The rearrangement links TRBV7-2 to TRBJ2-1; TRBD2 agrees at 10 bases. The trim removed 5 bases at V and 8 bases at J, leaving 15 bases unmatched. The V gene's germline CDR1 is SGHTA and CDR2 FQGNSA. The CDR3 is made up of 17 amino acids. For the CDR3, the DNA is TGTGCCAGCAGCCGGGGGACTAGCGTGACGGAGCGGCATGAGCAGTTCTTC. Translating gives CASSRGTSVTERHEQFF.

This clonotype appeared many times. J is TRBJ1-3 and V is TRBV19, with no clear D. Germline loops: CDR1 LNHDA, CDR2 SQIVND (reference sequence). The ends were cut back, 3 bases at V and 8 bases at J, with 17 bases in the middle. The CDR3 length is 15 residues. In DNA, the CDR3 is TGTGCCAGTAGTATGGCGGAAGTGCGCGAAGACACCATATATTTT. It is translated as CASSMAEVREDTIYF.

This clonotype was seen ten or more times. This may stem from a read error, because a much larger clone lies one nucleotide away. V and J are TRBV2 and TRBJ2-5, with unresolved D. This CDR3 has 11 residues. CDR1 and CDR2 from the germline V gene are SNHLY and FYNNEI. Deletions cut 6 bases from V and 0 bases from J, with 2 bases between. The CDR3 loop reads CASRYQETQYF. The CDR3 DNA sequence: TGTGCCAGCAGGTACCAAGAGACCCAGTACTTC.

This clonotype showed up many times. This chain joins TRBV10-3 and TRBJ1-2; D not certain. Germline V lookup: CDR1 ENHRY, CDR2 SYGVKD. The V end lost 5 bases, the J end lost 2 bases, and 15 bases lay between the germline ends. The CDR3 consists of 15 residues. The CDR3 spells CAISTDPGRNYGYTF. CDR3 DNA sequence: TGTGCCATCAGTACTGATCCCGGGAGGAACTATGGCTACACCTTC.

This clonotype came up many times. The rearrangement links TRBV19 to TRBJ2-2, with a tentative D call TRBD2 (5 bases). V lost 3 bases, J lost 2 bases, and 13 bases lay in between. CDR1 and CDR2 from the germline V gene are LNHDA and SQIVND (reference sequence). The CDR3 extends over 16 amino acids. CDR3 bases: TGTGCCAGTAGTATTGGGAGCGATCCAAACACCGGGGAGCTGTTTTTT. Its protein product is CASSIGSDPNTGELFF. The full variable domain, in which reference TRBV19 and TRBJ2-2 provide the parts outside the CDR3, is DGGITQSPKYLFRKEGQNVTLSCEQNLNHDAMYWYRQDPGQGLRLIYYSQIVNDFQKGDIAEGYSVSREKKESFPLTVTSAQKNPTAFYLCASSIGSDPNTGELFFGEGSRLTVL.

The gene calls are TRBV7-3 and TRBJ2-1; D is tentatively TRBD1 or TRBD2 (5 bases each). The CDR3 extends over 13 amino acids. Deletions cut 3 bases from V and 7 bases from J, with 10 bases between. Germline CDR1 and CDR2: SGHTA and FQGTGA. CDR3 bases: TGTGCCAGCAGCTTCGGGACCCTTAATGAGCAGTTCTTC. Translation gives CASSFGTLNEQFF.

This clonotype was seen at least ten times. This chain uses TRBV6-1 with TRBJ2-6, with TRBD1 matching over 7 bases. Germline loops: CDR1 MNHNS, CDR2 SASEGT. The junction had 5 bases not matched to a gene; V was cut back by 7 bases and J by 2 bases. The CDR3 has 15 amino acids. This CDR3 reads CASTLDRAGANVLTF. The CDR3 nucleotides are TGTGCCAGCACCTTAGACAGGGCTGGGGCCAACGTCCTGACTTTC.